This T cell receptor beta chain was documented in a study of identical twins. MiXCR, applied by TCRdb to the 5' RACE reads, yields one record per CDR3 protein. This repertoire shows a few hundred thousand distinct CDR3 sequences, 9.6% found once; its top ten account for approximately 3%. CDR3 length: 18 amino acids. V was shortened by 2 bases and J by 5 bases, with 25 bases between the two germline ends. Germline CDR1 reads SGHRS; CDR2 reads YFSETQ. The sample also formed part of further work on yellow fever vaccine responses in identical twins.

The receptor was isolated from a woman aged 18-29 years in good health. The sample was PBMCs. The J gene is TRBJ2-5, the V gene TRBV5-1; D may be TRBD1 (6 bases). CDR3 loop: CASSFRGIQPPTAETQYF. For the CDR3, the DNA is TGCGCCAGCAGCTTTAGGGGGATTCAGCCCCCAACGGCGGAGACCCAGTACTTC.